The T cell receptor beta chain under discussion was sequenced for a study of PD-L1 blockade in urothelial cancer. About the research overall: Analyses were performed on blood at 3 weeks after treatment start (the second dose) and at 6 weeks. Among blood samples, the median T cell count was some 140,000. Points from the study as a whole: Blood TCR clonality below the median before treatment was a predictor of better survival.

Details on this clone: Its antigen is still unknown.

Time point noted: peripheral blood 6 weeks after treatment start. This CDR3 comprises 16 residues. Sequencing used immunoSEQ multiplex PCR; TCRdb keeps in-frame clones, though not all of them. The repertoire has approximately 93,000 clones, approximately 87% of them found once; the top ten carry approximately 8.4%. The chain couples TRBV21-1 to TRBJ2-2; TRBD2 is taken as the D call from the table, unchecked against the DNA. TRBV21-1 is designated a pseudogene. This receptor was obtained from a man in his 70s with urothelial cancer. This sample comprised PBMCs, obtained around atezolizumab (anti-PD-L1) treatment. This CDR3 reads CASSKGQRGDTGELFF. The CDR3 DNA sequence: TGTGCCAGCAGCAAAGGGCAGCGGGGGGACACCGGGGAGCTGTTTTTT.